A selection of T cell receptor beta chains follows, all from one sample in a study of shared clonotypes between healthy human individuals. The method was immunoSEQ multiplex PCR; TCRdb's version includes in-frame clones alone and lacks a portion of them. This repertoire shows 600,000 or so clones, 95% to 98% found once; its top ten account for 0.3%. The specimen was naive CD8+ T cells sorted from blood. These receptors all come from a man between 25 and 39 years old in good health. CDR3s include the opening cysteine and the closing phenylalanine or tryptophan. Not all rows give a size; the values are once, few, many and, for expanded clones, a class.

V: TRBV27
size: .
CDR3: CAGRNRGPGANVLTF

V: TRBV11-3
size: .
CDR3: CASSLGASYQETQYF

V: TRBV5-8
size: .
CDR3: CASSLLGTGELFF

V: TRBV7-2
size: .
CDR3: CASSLRSGWDRDRIEQFF

V: TRBV4-2
size: .
CDR3: CASSQDGAPNGFYEQYF

V: TRBV29-1
size: .
CDR3: CSVEDYREPEQFF

V: TRBV30
size: .
CDR3: CAWSGGQNTDTQYF

V: TRBV20-1
size: .
CDR3: CSARAGREQYF

V: TRBV9
size: .
CDR3: CASSEEREAQQFF

V: TRBV30
size: .
CDR3: CAWSVALVGTDTQYF

V: TRBV13
size: .
CDR3: CASSPIGTGAPEAFF

V: TRBV11-2
size: .
CDR3: CASSPPDETYNEQFF

V: TRBV10-2
size: .
CDR3: CASSDLTGTGVLYQETQYF

V: TRBV7-9
size: .
CDR3: CASSPWTSGSEQFF

V: TRBV5-8
size: .
CDR3: CASSLEASRSYEQYF

V: TRBV27
size: .
CDR3: CASSFARGETQYF

V: TRBV2
size: .
CDR3: CATGDYNEQFF

V: TRBV4-1
size: .
CDR3: CASSQDRQGIHNEQFF

V: TRBV7-9
size: .
CDR3: CASSFLYQPQHF

V: TRBV15
size: .
CDR3: CATSRDRLWEQYF

V: TRBV9
size: once
CDR3: CASSAEAGVSHEQYF

V: TRBV28
size: .
CDR3: CASGTAGNEQFF

V: TRBV10-2
size: .
CDR3: CASSGHRREGEYEQYF

V: TRBV9
size: .
CDR3: CASSVETEQYYGYTF

V: TRBV5-1
size: .
CDR3: CASSYTGDTEAFF

V: TRBV7-9
size: .
CDR3: CASSYLNSPYEQYF

V: TRBV5-1
size: .
CDR3: CASSSLSYGTGELFF

V: TRBV5-4
size: .
CDR3: CAISGTDSYNEQFF

V: TRBV7-9
size: .
CDR3: CASRSGTGGTGELFF

V: TRBV7-9
size: .
CDR3: CASSSRGGRLEAFF

V: TRBV7-8
size: .
CDR3: CASSLSSGNTIYF

V: TRBV28
size: .
CDR3: CASSLEERRYF

V: TRBV27
size: .
CDR3: CASSLTRHANTEAFF

V: TRBV28
size: .
CDR3: CASVFSRRAGRGRAYEQYF

V: TRBV4-1
size: .
CDR3: CASSQEPQYEQYF

V: TRBV7-8
size: .
CDR3: CASLPNRAGGDTQYF

V: TRBV13
size: .
CDR3: CASSLVGNTEAFF

V: TRBV4-3
size: .
CDR3: CASSQEGGYEQYF

V: TRBV29-1
size: .
CDR3: CSGADSTRHEQFF

V: TRBV27
size: .
CDR3: CASSPERTSAKGTGELFF

V: TRBV29-1
size: .
CDR3: CSAGDNGEAFF

V: TRBV7-8
size: .
CDR3: CASSLADTLPSGRPQHF

V: TRBV7-9
size: .
CDR3: CASSLVGGRSYNEQFF

V: TRBV7-9
size: .
CDR3: CASRSTRGVLQFF

V: TRBV10-2
size: .
CDR3: CASSDPGTGRYEQYF

V: TRBV4-3
size: .
CDR3: CASSQDGQGWYEQYF

V: TRBV2
size: .
CDR3: CASSEKVNTEAFF

V: TRBV29-1
size: .
CDR3: CSWGTNTEAFF

V: TRBV5-1
size: .
CDR3: CASSWGQPYEQYF

V: TRBV30
size: .
CDR3: CAWSVTGGRETQYF

V: TRBV10-3
size: .
CDR3: CASLNGAGTEAFF

V: TRBV4-3
size: once
CDR3: CASSQGEGSHNEKLFF